This T cell receptor (beta chain) was captured by sequencing in a study of blood T cell repertoires in COVID-19. Looking at the study overall: PBMCs, B-cell-depleted T cells, or T cells provided the cDNA or gDNA that made up the material.

Assay: immunoSEQ multiplex PCR; the TCRdb copy retains only in-frame clones and omits some. This table has roughly 200,000 clones, around 80% appearing once. The junction had 5 bases not matched to a gene; V was cut back by 3 bases and J by 1 base. The CDR3 length is 16 residues. The germline V gene has CDR1 LGHNA and CDR2 YSLEER. The V call is TRBV4-3, the J call TRBJ2-7, with 11 bases matching TRBD2. This receptor was identified in a woman older than 75 with active or convalescent COVID-19. Sequenced input: peripheral blood. DNA of the CDR3: TGCGCCAGCAGCCACGATAGCGGGGGGGAGTCCTACGAGCAGTACTTC. Amino acid sequence: CASSHDSGGESYEQYF.